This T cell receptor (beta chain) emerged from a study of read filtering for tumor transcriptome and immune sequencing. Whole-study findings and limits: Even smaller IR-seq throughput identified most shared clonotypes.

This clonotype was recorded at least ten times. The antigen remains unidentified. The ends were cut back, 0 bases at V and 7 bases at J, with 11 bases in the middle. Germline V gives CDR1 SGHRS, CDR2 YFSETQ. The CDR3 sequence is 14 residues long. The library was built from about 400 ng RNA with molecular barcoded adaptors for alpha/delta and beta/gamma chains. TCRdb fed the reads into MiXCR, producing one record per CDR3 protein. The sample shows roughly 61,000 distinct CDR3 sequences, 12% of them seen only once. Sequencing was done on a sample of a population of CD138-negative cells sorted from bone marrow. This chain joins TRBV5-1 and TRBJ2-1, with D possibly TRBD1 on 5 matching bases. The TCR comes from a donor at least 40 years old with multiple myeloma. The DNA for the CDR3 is TGCGCCAGCAGCTTGGGTGGGGCTGGGAATGAGCAGTTCTTC. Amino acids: CASSLGGAGNEQFF.